The TCR beta chain under discussion was sequenced for a study of CD8 T cells in Susac syndrome. CD8+ and CD4+ T cells from blood underwent TCR beta sequencing. Broader study findings: The number of Susac-specific public clones found was some 17 in total CD8+ repertoires and several in CD8+ TEMRA repertoires.

V lost 3 bases and J lost 8, with 13 bases in between. CDR1 is KGHSH and CDR2 is LQKENI in the germline V gene. This CDR3 comprises 14 residues. Random-hexamer reverse transcription was applied to roughly 0.5 to 1 ug RNA. The amplification used immunoSEQ multiplex PCR on TCR beta CDR3; it spanned 54 Vbeta and 13 Jbeta. MiXCR was run by TCRdb on the immunoSEQ multiplex PCR reads, yielding one entry per CDR3 protein. Among around 90,000 distinct CDR3 sequences listed, around 96% were seen once. This clonotype was counted only a few times. Its antigen is unidentified. The chain carries TRBV18 and TRBJ1-4; maybe TRBD1 (6 bases). The receptor comes from a human donor with Susac syndrome. Sequencing was done on a sample of CD8+ T cells from PBMCs. The CDR3 is CASSPAGEFEKLFF. The CDR3 DNA reads as TGTGCCAGCTCACCGGCAGGGGAGTTCGAAAAACTGTTTTTT.